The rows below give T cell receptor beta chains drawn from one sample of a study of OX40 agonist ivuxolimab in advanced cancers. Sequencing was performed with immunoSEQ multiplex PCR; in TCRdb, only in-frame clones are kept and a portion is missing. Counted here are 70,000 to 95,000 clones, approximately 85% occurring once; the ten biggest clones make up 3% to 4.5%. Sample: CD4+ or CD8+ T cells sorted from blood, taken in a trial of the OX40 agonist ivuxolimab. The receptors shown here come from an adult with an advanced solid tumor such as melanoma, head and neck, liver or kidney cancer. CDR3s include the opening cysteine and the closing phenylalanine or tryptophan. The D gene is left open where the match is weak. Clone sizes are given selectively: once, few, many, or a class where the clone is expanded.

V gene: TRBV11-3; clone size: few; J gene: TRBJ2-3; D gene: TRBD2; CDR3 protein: CASSLPTSGRTDTQYF; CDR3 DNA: TGTGCCAGCAGCCTACCTACTAGCGGGAGAACAGATACGCAGTATTTT
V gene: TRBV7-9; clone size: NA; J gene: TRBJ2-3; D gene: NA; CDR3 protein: CASSLVAGSTDTQYF; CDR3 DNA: TGTGCCAGCAGCTTAGTTGCAGGGTCGACAGATACGCAGTATTTT
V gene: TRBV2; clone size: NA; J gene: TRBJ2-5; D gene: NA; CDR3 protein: CASRIEETQYF; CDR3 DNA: TGTGCCAGCAGGATCGAAGAGACCCAGTACTTC
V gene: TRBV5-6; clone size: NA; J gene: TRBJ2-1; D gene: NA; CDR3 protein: CASSRGYNEQFF; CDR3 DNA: TGTGCCAGCAGCCGGGGATACAATGAGCAGTTCTTC
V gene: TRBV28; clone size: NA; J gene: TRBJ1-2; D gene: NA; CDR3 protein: CASSPGRRNYGYTF; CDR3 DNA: TGTGCCAGCAGCCCGGGACGCCGTAACTATGGCTACACCTTC
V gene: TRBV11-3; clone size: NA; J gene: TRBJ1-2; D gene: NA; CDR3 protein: CASSLDRGRSTGRGYTF; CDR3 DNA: TGTGCCAGCAGCTTAGATCGTGGCCGGTCCACGGGTCGCGGCTACACCTTC
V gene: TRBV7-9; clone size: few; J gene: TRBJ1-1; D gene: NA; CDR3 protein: CASSLAPAGAFF; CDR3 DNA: TGTGCCAGCAGCCTTGCCCCAGCGGGAGCTTTCTTT
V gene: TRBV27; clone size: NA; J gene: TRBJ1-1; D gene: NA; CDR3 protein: CATRTVWSPDTEAFF; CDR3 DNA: TGTGCCACCCGGACAGTGTGGAGTCCAGACACTGAAGCTTTCTTT
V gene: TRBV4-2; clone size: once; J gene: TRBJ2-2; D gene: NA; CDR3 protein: CASSLGFPTGELFF; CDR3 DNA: TGTGCCAGCAGCCTGGGATTTCCCACCGGGGAGCTGTTTTTT
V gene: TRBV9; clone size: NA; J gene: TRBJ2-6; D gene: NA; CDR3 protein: CASSVGDGISGANVLTF; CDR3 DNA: TGTGCCAGCAGCGTAGGGGACGGGATCTCTGGGGCCAACGTCCTGACTTTC
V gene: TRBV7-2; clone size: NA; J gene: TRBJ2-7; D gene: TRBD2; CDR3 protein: CASSSRRREKVWQYF; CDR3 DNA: TGTGCCAGCAGCTCCAGGCGGCGGGAGAAGGTGTGGCAGTACTTC
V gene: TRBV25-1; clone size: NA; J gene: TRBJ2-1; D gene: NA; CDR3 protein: CASSELGRYEQFF; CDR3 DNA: TGTGCCAGCAGTGAATTGGGCCGCTATGAGCAGTTCTTC
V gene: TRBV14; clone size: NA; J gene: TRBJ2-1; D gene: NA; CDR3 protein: CASSPQGYNEQFF; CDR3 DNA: TGTGCCAGCAGCCCCCAGGGCTACAATGAGCAGTTCTTC
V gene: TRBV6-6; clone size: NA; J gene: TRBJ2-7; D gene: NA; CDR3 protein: CASSYRVPDYEQYF; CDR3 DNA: TGTGCCAGCAGTTACAGGGTACCAGATTACGAGCAGTACTTC
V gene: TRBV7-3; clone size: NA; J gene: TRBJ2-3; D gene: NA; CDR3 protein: CASSQYPTDTQYF; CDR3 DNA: TGTGCCAGCAGCCAATACCCCACAGATACGCAGTATTTT
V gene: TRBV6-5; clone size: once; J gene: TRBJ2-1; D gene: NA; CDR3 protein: CASSYTRTGLSKFF; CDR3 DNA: TGTGCCAGCAGTTACACAAGAACAGGGTTAAGTAAATTCTTC
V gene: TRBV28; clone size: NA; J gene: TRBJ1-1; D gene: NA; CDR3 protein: CASSLSGLQVPEAFF; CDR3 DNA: TGTGCCAGCAGTTTATCAGGGCTGCAGGTCCCGGAAGCTTTCTTT
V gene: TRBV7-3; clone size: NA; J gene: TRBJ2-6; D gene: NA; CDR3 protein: CASSPSGANVLTF; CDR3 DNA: TGTGCCAGCAGCCCATCTGGGGCCAACGTCCTGACTTTC
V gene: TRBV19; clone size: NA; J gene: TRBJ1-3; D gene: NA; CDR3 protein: CASSIGPGNTIYF; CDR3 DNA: TGTGCCAGTAGTATAGGGCCTGGAAACACCATATATTTT
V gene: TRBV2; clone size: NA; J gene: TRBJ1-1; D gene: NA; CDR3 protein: CASRTGLAEAFF; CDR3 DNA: TGTGCCAGCAGAACAGGGTTGGCTGAAGCTTTCTTT
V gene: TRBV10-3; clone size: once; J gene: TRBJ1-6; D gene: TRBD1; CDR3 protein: CAISEDRGGYSPLHF; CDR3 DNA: TGTGCCATCAGTGAGGACAGGGGAGGTTATTCACCCCTCCACTTT
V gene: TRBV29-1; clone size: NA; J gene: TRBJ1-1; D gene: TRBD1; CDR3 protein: CSVGFGQGVAFF; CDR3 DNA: TGCAGCGTTGGGTTTGGACAGGGAGTGGCTTTCTTT
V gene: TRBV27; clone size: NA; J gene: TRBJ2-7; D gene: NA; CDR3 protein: CASSFFTVPTDEQYF; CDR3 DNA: TGTGCCAGCAGTTTCTTTACTGTACCTACGGATGAGCAGTACTTC
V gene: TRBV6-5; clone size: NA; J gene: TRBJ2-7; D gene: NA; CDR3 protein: CASHIEANLYEQYF; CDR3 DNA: TGTGCCAGCCACATCGAAGCTAACCTCTACGAGCAGTACTTC
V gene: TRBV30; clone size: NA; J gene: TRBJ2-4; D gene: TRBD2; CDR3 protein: CAWSEGGPWNIQYF; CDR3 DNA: TGTGCCTGGAGTGAGGGAGGGCCTTGGAACATTCAGTACTTC
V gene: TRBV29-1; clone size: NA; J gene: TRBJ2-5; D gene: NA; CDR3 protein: CSVEASRTYF; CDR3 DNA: TGCAGCGTTGAAGCTAGCCGTACATACTTC
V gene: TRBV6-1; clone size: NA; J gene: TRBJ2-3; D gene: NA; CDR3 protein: CASSEGNSPTDTQYF; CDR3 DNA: TGTGCCAGCAGTGAAGGTAACTCCCCCACAGATACGCAGTATTTT
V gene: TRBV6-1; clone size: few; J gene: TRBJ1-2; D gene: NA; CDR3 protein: CASSLRGEGNYGYTF; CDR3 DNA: TGTGCCAGCAGTCTTAGAGGCGAGGGTAACTATGGCTACACCTTC
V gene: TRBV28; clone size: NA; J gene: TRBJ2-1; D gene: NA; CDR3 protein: CASRTPYNEQFF; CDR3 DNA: TGTGCCAGCAGGACACCCTACAATGAGCAGTTCTTC
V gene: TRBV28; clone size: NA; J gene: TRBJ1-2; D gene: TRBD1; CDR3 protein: CASSFSGQGYGYTF; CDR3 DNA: TGTGCCAGCAGTTTTTCGGGACAGGGCTATGGCTACACCTTC
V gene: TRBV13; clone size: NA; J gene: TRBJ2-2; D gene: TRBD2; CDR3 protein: CASSTLAGESSGELFF; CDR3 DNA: TGTGCCAGCAGCACCCTAGCGGGAGAAAGCTCCGGGGAGCTGTTTTTT
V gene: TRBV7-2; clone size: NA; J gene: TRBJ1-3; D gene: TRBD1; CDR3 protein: CASSVTGGDGNTIYF; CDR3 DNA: TGTGCCAGCAGCGTAACAGGGGGCGACGGAAACACCATATATTTT
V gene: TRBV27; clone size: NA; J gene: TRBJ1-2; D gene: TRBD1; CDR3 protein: CASSTRQGRDYGYTF; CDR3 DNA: TGTGCCAGCAGTACTCGACAGGGGCGCGACTATGGCTACACCTTC
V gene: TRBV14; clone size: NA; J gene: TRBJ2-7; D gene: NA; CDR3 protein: CASSQVGGTFPVSYEQYF; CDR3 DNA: TGTGCCAGCAGCCAAGTGGGGGGAACTTTCCCAGTAAGCTACGAGCAGTACTTC
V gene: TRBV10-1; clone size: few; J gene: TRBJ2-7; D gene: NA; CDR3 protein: CASRDNRISYEQYF; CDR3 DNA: TGCGCCAGCAGGGATAACAGGATATCCTACGAGCAGTACTTC
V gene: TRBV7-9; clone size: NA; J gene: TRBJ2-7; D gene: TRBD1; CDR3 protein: CASTPGTVIYEQYF; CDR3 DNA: TGTGCCAGCACACCCGGGACAGTCATCTACGAGCAGTACTTC
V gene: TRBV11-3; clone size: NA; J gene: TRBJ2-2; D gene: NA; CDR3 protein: CASSFISGELFF; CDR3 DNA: TGTGCCAGCAGCTTTATTAGCGGGGAGCTGTTTTTT
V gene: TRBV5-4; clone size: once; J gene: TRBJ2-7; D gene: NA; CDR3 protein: CASSLAGETYEQYF; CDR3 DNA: TGTGCCAGCAGCTTGGCAGGGGAAACCTACGAGCAGTACTTC
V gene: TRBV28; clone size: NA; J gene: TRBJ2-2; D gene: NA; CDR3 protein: CASSLGTGELFF; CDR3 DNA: TGTGCCAGCAGTTTGGGAACCGGGGAGCTGTTTTTT
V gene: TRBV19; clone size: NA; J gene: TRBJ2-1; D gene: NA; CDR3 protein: CASSTGRGSFNEQFF; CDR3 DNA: TGTGCCAGTAGTACTGGACGCGGGTCATTTAATGAGCAGTTCTTC
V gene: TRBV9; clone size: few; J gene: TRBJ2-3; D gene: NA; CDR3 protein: CASSVGSDTQYF; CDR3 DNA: TGTGCCAGCAGCGTAGGGTCAGATACGCAGTATTTT
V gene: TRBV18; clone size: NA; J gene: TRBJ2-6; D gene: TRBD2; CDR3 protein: CASSPGLAGAGANVLTF; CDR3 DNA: TGTGCCAGCTCACCAGGACTAGCGGGGGCTGGGGCCAACGTCCTGACTTTC
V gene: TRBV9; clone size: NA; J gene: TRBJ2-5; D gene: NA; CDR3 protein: CASSVGPTIQETQYF; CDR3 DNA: TGTGCCAGCAGCGTAGGACCTACAATACAAGAGACCCAGTACTTC
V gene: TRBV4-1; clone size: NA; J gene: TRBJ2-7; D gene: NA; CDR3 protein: CASSHSLASTYEQYF; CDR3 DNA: TGCGCCAGCAGCCATTCGCTAGCGTCAACCTACGAGCAGTACTTC
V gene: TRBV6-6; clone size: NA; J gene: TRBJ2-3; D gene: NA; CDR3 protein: CASSYEGADTQYF; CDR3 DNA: TGTGCCAGCAGTTACGAGGGGGCAGATACGCAGTATTTT
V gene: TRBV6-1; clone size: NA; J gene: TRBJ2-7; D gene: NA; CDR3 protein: CASSEGTGEQYF; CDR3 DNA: TGTGCCAGCAGTGAAGGAACCGGGGAGCAGTACTTC
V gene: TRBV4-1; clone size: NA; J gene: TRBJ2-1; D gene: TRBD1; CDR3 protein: CASSDRGTGVSEQFF; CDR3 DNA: TGCGCCAGCAGCGACAGGGGGACAGGGGTGAGTGAGCAGTTCTTC